These 16 T cell receptor beta chains were all obtained from the same sample, sequenced in a study of T cell changes during pregnancy in multiple sclerosis. This table comes from immunoSEQ multiplex PCR, and its TCRdb copy is limited to in-frame clones, with some not included. The sample gives under 45,000 clones, roughly 90% of which show up once; 6.5% to 9% is in the top ten. Sample: CD8+ T cells from peripheral blood mononuclear cells, taken in the third trimester of pregnancy. The receptor source for this set is a female donor with multiple sclerosis, enrolled in a pregnancy study.

The CDR3 loop reads CASSVTRDSDYEQYF. The CDR3 DNA reads as TGTGCCAGCAGTGTCACCCGGGACTCAGACTACGAGCAGTACTTC. The chain is built from TRBV27 and TRBJ2-7; TRBD2 is a possible D gene (6 bases). The germline V and J ends were trimmed by 5 bases and 3 bases, with 17 bases remaining between them. Germline V gene lookup returns CDR1 MNHEY and CDR2 SMNVEV (reference sequence). The CDR3 runs to 15 residues.

The chain has TRBV27 and TRBJ2-5; D is possibly TRBD1 (6 bases). Trimming left V 6 bases short and J 0 bases short, with 11 bases between. Germline V gives CDR1 MNHEY, CDR2 SMNVEV (reference sequence). The CDR3 totals 14 residues. The CDR3 spells CASRITGYQETQYF. Written as DNA, the CDR3 is TGTGCCAGCAGGATAACAGGGTACCAAGAGACCCAGTACTTC.

The genes are TRBV5-1 and TRBJ2-1; D may be TRBD1 (5 bases). CDR1 is SGHRS, CDR2 YFSETQ, per germline. There are 13 residues in the CDR3. V was clipped by 4 bases and J by 2 bases, with 7 bases between them. The CDR3 loop is CASSQGPYNEQFF. The CDR3 DNA follows: TGCGCCAGCAGCCAGGGCCCCTACAATGAGCAGTTCTTC.

V gene TRBV6-7 combines with J gene TRBJ1-2, with D possibly being TRBD1 (6 bases). TRBV6-7 is annotated as an ORF whose role is uncertain. V was shortened by 2 bases and J by 6 bases, with 10 bases between the two germline ends. The CDR3 loop spans 13 amino acids. The CDR3 is CASSYNGGHGYTF. CDR3 in DNA: TGTGCCAGCAGTTACAACGGGGGGCATGGCTACACCTTC.

The rearrangement links TRBV7-2 to TRBJ1-5; D might be TRBD1 (6 bases). The CDR3 contains 14 residues. Trimming pared 5 bases from V and 4 bases from J, leaving 12 bases between. In germline, CDR1 is SGHTA, CDR2 FQGNSA. The CDR3 loop is CASSLDQGNQPQHF. CDR3 bases: TGTGCCAGCAGCCTAGATCAGGGGAATCAGCCCCAGCATTTT.

The chain couples TRBV6-6 to TRBJ1-1; D uncertain. The CDR3 consists of 13 residues. Germline CDR1 and CDR2: MNHNY and SVGAGI (reference sequence). V shed 6 bases and J shed 3 bases, with 11 bases lying between them. CDR3 nucleotides: TGTGCCAGCAGCGCCTTCCGGGACACTGAAGCTTTCTTT. It yields the protein CASSAFRDTEAFF.

The chain links TRBV29-1 to TRBJ2-7, with 10 bases lining up with TRBD1. The CDR3 runs 14 residues. Germline loops: CDR1 SQVTM, CDR2 ANQGSEA. Trimming at V came to 6 bases and at J to 1 base, leaving 6 bases not matched to a gene. The CDR3, as DNA: TGCAGCGTACTGGGGGACAGGGGATCCTACGAGCAGTACTTC. Amino acids: CSVLGDRGSYEQYF.

The CDR3 nucleotides are TGTGCCAGCAGCCCCTGGGGACTAGCGGGATCCTACGAGCAGTACTTC. As protein: CASSPWGLAGSYEQYF. This chain uses TRBV9 with TRBJ2-7, with TRBD2 matching 13 bases. The junction had 5 bases not matched to a gene; V was cut back by 4 bases and J by 1 base. CDR3 length: 16 residues. CDR1 is SGDLS, CDR2 YYNGEE, per germline.

In the case of this clone: The same CDR3 is also encoded by other DNA sequences in this sample. CDR3 bases: TGTGCCAGCAGCTTGCGAGGGACTGAAGCTTTCTTT. This sequence encodes CASSLRGTEAFF. The gene calls are TRBV5-6 and TRBJ1-1; no reliable D call. Per germline, CDR1 SGHDT and CDR2 YYEEEE. V shed 1 base and J shed 5 bases, with 6 bases lying between them. The CDR3 has 12 residues.

V and J are TRBV2 and TRBJ1-4, with D possibly matching TRBD1 (5 bases). The CDR3 has 18 amino acids. Germline CDR1 reads SNHLY; CDR2 reads FYNNEI. V lost 0 bases and J lost 8, with 22 bases in between. CDR3 in amino acids: CASSEAGGPSGLVEKLFF. The CDR3 bases are TGTGCCAGCAGTGAAGCGGGAGGGCCGTCGGGACTAGTCGAAAAACTGTTTTTT. The variable domain in full, completed from reference TRBV2 and TRBJ1-4, reads EPEVTQTPSHQVTQMGQEVILRCVPISNHLYFYWYRQILGQKVEFLVSFYNNEISEKSEIFDDQFSVERPDGSNFTLKIRSTKLEDSAMYFCASSEAGGPSGLVEKLFFGSGTQLSVL.

The CDR3 protein is CASTISGGMTYEQYF. CDR3 in DNA: TGTGCCAGCACTATTAGCGGGGGGATGACCTACGAGCAGTACTTC. The genes are TRBV2 and TRBJ2-5; TRBD2 matches at 10 bases. The J call may be faulty, since TRBJ2-7 better matches the DNA end. The germline V gene encodes CDR1 SNHLY and CDR2 FYNNEI. The CDR3 consists of 15 residues.

The chain uses TRBV10-2 and TRBJ2-7, with 8 bases aligning to TRBD1. CDR3 length: 13 amino acids. Germline V gene sequence: CDR1 WSHSY, CDR2 SAAADI. Trimming removed 6 bases from V and 6 bases from J; junction bases left unmatched: 7. CDR3 region: CASRGPTGGEQYF. The DNA for the CDR3 is TGCGCCAGCAGGGGACCTACAGGGGGCGAGCAGTACTTC.

This chain links TRBV28 with TRBJ2-7; a possible D gene is TRBD1 (6 bases). The CDR3 sequence is 14 residues long. Trimming stripped 4 bases from V and 3 bases from J, with 13 bases between. CDR1 and CDR2 (germline): MDHEN, SYDVKM. In DNA form, the CDR3 reads TGTGCCAGCAGTTCAAACAGGGTAAACTACGAGCAGTACTTC. Translating it yields CASSSNRVNYEQYF.

The genes are TRBV5-1 and TRBJ1-1, with 8 nucleotides matching TRBD1. After removal of 4 bases from V and 1 base from J, the junction contained 9 bases not matched to a gene. CDR3 size: 16 residues. Germline V lookup: CDR1 SGHRS, CDR2 YFSETQ. The CDR3 here is CASSRIGTGENTEAFF. The CDR3 nucleotides are TGCGCCAGCAGCCGAATTGGGACAGGTGAGAACACTGAAGCTTTCTTT.

This clone was recorded only once. The chain couples TRBV6-1 to TRBJ2-5, with 7 positions matching TRBD1. With V trimmed by 2 bases and J by 1 base, 7 bases remained unmatched. This CDR3 spans 16 amino acids. Germline CDR1 reads MNHNS; CDR2 reads SASEGT. The CDR3 DNA follows: TGTGCCAGCAGTGAAAAGACAGGGTTTTCCCAAGAGACCCAGTACTTC. It specifies CASSEKTGFSQETQYF.

The CDR3 protein is CASSGPQDSLGANEQFF. The CDR3 nucleotides are TGTGCCAGCAGTGGGCCCCAGGACTCCCTCGGTGCCAATGAGCAGTTCTTC. The rearrangement links TRBV25-1 to TRBJ2-1; D is possibly TRBD2 (5 bases). Deletions cut 4 bases from V and 6 bases from J, with 22 bases between. The CDR3 is made up of 17 amino acids. Per germline, CDR1 MGHDK and CDR2 SYGVNS. Supplemented by reference TRBV25-1 and TRBJ2-1, the full variable domain reads EADIYQTPRYLVIGTGKKITLECSQTMGHDKMYWYQQDPGMELHLIHYSYGVNSTEKGDLSSESTVSRIRTEHFPLTLESARPSHTSQYLCASSGPQDSLGANEQFFGPGTRLTVL.